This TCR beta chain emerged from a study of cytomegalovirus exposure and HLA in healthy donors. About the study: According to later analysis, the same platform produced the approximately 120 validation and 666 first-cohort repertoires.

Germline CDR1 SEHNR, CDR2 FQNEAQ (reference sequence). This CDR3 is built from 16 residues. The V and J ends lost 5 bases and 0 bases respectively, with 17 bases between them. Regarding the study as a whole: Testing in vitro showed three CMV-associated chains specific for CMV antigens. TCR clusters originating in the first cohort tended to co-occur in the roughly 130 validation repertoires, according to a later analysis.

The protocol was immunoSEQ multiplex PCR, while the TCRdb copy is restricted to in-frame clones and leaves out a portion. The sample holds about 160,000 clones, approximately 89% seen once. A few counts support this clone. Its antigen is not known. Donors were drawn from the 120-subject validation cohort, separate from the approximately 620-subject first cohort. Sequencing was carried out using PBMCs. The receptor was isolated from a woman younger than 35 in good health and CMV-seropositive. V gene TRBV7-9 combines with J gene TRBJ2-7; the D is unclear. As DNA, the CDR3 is TGTGCCAGCAGCCTGGTTGAGGCGGCCCACTCCTACGAGCAGTACTTC. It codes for CASSLVEAAHSYEQYF. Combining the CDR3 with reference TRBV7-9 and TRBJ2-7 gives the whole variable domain DTGVSQNPRHKITKRGQNVTFRCDPISEHNRLYWYRQTLGQGPEFLTYFQNEAQLEKSRLLSDRFSAERPKGSFSTLEIQRTEQGDSAMYLCASSLVEAAHSYEQYFGPGTRLTVT.